This T cell receptor beta chain stems from a study of blood T cell repertoires in COVID-19. This CDR3 spans 18 amino acids. From germline, CDR1 is SGHNT and CDR2 YENEEA. With 0 bases clipped from V and 3 bases from J, the junction kept 6 bases outside the gene matches. Profiling relied on immunoSEQ multiplex PCR, and the TCRdb table lists in-frame clones only, not all of them. This repertoire shows about 140,000 clones, more than 65% found once; its top ten account for 10%. This sequence originates from a man in his 60s with active or convalescent COVID-19. V usage is TRBV11-3 and J usage is TRBJ2-3, with 13 bases lining up with TRBD2. Sequencing was carried out using peripheral blood. DNA of the CDR3: TGTGCCAGCAGCTTAGAGGGGGGACTAGCGGGACCAACAGATACGCAGTATTTT. It is translated as CASSLEGGLAGPTDTQYF.